These 25 T cell receptor beta chains were sequenced from one sample in a study of blood T cell repertoires in COVID-19. Only in-frame clones appear in the TCRdb table, and some are missing; sequencing was by immunoSEQ multiplex PCR. The table lists around 240,000 clones, roughly 85% of them singletons. Source material: PBMCs or T cells enriched from blood (not recorded which). The receptors originated from a woman between 45 and 60 years old who had recovered from COVID-19.

The rearrangement joins TRBV5-1 to TRBJ1-4; the match to TRBD1 covers 8 bases. V gave up 2 bases and J gave up 7 bases; unmatched junction bases: 7. CDR3 length: 15 residues. The germline V gene has CDR1 SGHRS and CDR2 YFSETQ. DNA for the CDR3: TGCGCCAGCAGCTTACAATCAGGGGGCGTTGAAAAACTGTTTTTT. This sequence encodes CASSLQSGGVEKLFF.

The chain carries TRBV11-2 and TRBJ1-1; D remains unclear. With 3 bases removed from V and 4 bases from J, the gap between germline ends came to 12 bases. There are 14 residues in the CDR3. Looked up from germline, CDR1 is SGHAT and CDR2 is FQNNGV. CDR3 in DNA: TGTGCCAGCAGCTTCGGGAGCGAATTCACTGAAGCTTTCTTT. Its protein is CASSFGSEFTEAFF.

The rearrangement uses TRBV27 and TRBJ2-1; D perhaps matches TRBD2 (6 bases). This CDR3 has 15 residues. In germline, CDR1 is MNHEY, CDR2 SMNVEV (reference sequence). V was pared by 0 bases and J by 9 bases, with 15 bases between. For the CDR3, the DNA is TGTGCCAGCAGTTTATCGGGGGACTTTGGGGGTGAGCAGTTCTTC. It translates to CASSLSGDFGGEQFF.

The chain recombines TRBV3-1 (or the pseudogene TRBV3-2) with TRBJ2-1; D is uncertain. The V end lost 5 bases, the J end lost 4 bases, and 24 bases lay between the germline ends. This CDR3 comprises 18 residues. Germline CDR1 LGHDT, CDR2 YNNKEL (reference sequence). CDR3 residues: CASSARPSYSAGYNEQFF. The CDR3 DNA follows: TGTGCCAGCAGCGCGAGGCCTAGTTACTCTGCTGGGTACAATGAGCAGTTCTTC.

The chain carries TRBV6-6 and TRBJ2-3; the D gene is possibly TRBD2 (6 bases). There are 15 residues in the CDR3. CDR1 and CDR2 from the germline V gene are MNHNY and SVGAGI (reference sequence). V lost 2 bases and J lost 4, with 13 bases in between. CDR3 loop: CASSYSGEAADTQYF. In DNA, the CDR3 is TGTGCCAGCAGTTACAGTGGGGAGGCCGCAGATACGCAGTATTTT.

The gene calls are TRBV28 and TRBJ2-3, with 10 bases matching TRBD1. CDR1 is MDHEN, CDR2 SYDVKM, per germline. V shed 3 bases and J 2 bases; nucleotides not matched to a gene: 8. This CDR3 contains 17 residues. In DNA, the CDR3 is TGTGCCAGCAGTTTTTCCGTGGACAGGGGGATCACAGATACGCAGTATTTT. Translating gives CASSFSVDRGITDTQYF.

The chain employs TRBV24-1 and TRBJ1-1; D is ambiguous. Per germline, CDR1 KGHDR and CDR2 SFDVKD. Trimming left V 2 bases short and J 5 bases short, with 8 bases between. The CDR3 runs 13 residues. In nucleotides, the CDR3 is TGTGCCACCAGTGATTACCCAGGTACTGAAGCTTTCTTT. This gives the protein CATSDYPGTEAFF.

V usage is TRBV28 and J usage is TRBJ1-5; 12 bases agree with TRBD1. The CDR3 totals 22 residues. Trimming cost V 6 bases and J 2 bases; bases outside gene matches: 23. CDR1 MDHEN and CDR2 SYDVKM come from the germline V gene. The CDR3 nucleotides read TGTGCCAGCAGACATCGTATCCGATACGGGACAGGGGGCAAAGAGGGCAATCAGCCCCAGCATTTT. Amino acid sequence: CASRHRIRYGTGGKEGNQPQHF.

The chain links TRBV18 to TRBJ2-3; unclear D gene. V lost 2 bases and J 4 bases, leaving 10 bases between the germline ends. The CDR3 totals 14 residues. CDR1 is KGHSH, CDR2 LQKENI, per germline. Here the CDR3 DNA reads TGTGCCAGCTCACCAGTGTCGAGGTCAGATACGCAGTATTTT. It specifies CASSPVSRSDTQYF. The variable domain in full, completed from reference TRBV18 and TRBJ2-3, reads NAGVMQNPRHLVRRRGQEARLRCSPMKGHSHVYWYRQLPEEGLKFMVYLQKENIIDESGMPKERFSAEFPKEGPSILRIQQVVRGDSAAYFCASSPVSRSDTQYFGPGTRLTVL.

The chain joins TRBV28 to TRBJ2-5; D call uncertain. This CDR3 is 15 amino acids long. Germline V gene sequence: CDR1 MDHEN, CDR2 SYDVKM. V lost 4 bases to trimming and J lost 3 bases, with 15 bases between them. The CDR3 reads CASSWPGLNEETQYF. The CDR3 DNA reads TGTGCCAGCAGTTGGCCCGGGTTAAATGAAGAGACCCAGTACTTC.

This chain links TRBV6-5 with TRBJ1-1, with a possible D match to TRBD1 (5 bases). This CDR3 is built from 12 residues. V dropped 6 bases and J dropped 11 bases, with 16 bases sitting between them. Germline V lookup: CDR1 MNHEY, CDR2 SVGAGI. The CDR3 loop is CASRSSGDEAFF. The DNA of the CDR3 is TGTGCCAGCAGGTCGAGCGGGGACGAGGCTTTCTTT.

The chain links TRBV5-1 to TRBJ2-2; 12 bases fit TRBD2. The CDR3 contains 22 residues. J was trimmed by 5 bases and V by 0 bases; bases with no gene match: 20. Germline V gene sequence: CDR1 SGHRS, CDR2 YFSETQ. The CDR3 bases are TGCGCCAGCAGCTTGGAGGGTCCGACTAGCGGGAGACCCCTGCTACGGACCGGGGAGCTGTTTTTT. It encodes CASSLEGPTSGRPLLRTGELFF.

The J gene is TRBJ2-2, the V gene TRBV6-5; 8 nucleotides match TRBD2. J was trimmed by 1 base and V by 4 bases; bases with no gene match: 2. CDR1 and CDR2 (germline): MNHEY, SVGAGI. The CDR3 runs 15 residues. The CDR3 loop reads CASSSSGRNTGELFF. Here the CDR3 DNA reads TGTGCCAGCAGTTCGAGCGGGAGGAACACCGGGGAGCTGTTTTTT.

The rearrangement links TRBV6-5 to TRBJ2-7, with TRBD2 as a possible D gene (5 bases). This CDR3 is built from 15 residues. Germline CDR1 is MNHEY and CDR2 is SVGAGI. V was trimmed by 4 bases and J by 2 bases, leaving 15 bases between them. The CDR3 DNA reads TGTGCCAGCAGTTCAGGACGGGGAACTACCTACGAGCAGTACTTC. Amino acids: CASSSGRGTTYEQYF.

The chain carries TRBV12-3 or TRBV12-4 and TRBJ1-2, with D uncertain. V was shortened by 6 bases and J by 2 bases, with 7 bases between the two germline ends. CDR3 length equals 12 residues. The CDR3 loop is CASSRENYGYTF. The DNA of the CDR3 is TGTGCCAGCAGCCGAGAGAACTATGGCTACACCTTC.

This chain uses TRBV3-1 (or the pseudogene TRBV3-2) with TRBJ2-1, with TRBD2 matching over 15 bases. The CDR3 totals 17 residues. The germline V gene encodes CDR1 LGHDT and CDR2 YNNKEL (reference sequence). Unmatched junction bases numbered 10, after V lost 5 bases and J lost 8 bases. CDR3 amino acids: CASSVPGLAGGRDEQFF. CDR3 sequence (DNA): TGTGCCAGCAGCGTGCCGGGACTAGCGGGAGGTCGGGATGAGCAGTTCTTC.

The gene calls are TRBV27 and TRBJ2-3; D remains unclear. Germline CDR1 MNHEY, CDR2 SMNVEV (reference sequence). Trimming cost V 2 bases and J 2 bases, with 5 bases left between them. This CDR3 contains 13 residues. In DNA form, the CDR3 reads TGTGCCAGCAGTTTACAGGTCACAGATACGCAGTATTTT. This encodes CASSLQVTDTQYF.

Here the CDR3 reads CASSFIAGGTDTQYF. CDR3 nucleotide sequence: TGTGCCAGCAGCTTTATCGCGGGGGGCACAGATACGCAGTATTTT. The chain uses TRBV7-3 and TRBJ2-3; 7 nucleotides match TRBD2. Germline V gives CDR1 SGHTA, CDR2 FQGTGA. The junction had 4 bases not matched to a gene; V was cut back by 3 bases and J by 1 base. CDR3 length: 15 residues.

The genes are TRBV9 and TRBJ2-3, with D perhaps TRBD2 (5 bases). The ends were cut back, 3 bases at V and 1 base at J, with 12 bases in the middle. CDR3 length equals 15 residues. Germline V CDR1 and CDR2: SGDLS, YYNGEE. CDR3 in DNA: TGTGCCAGCAGCGGGGAAGGACTCCGCACAGATACGCAGTATTTT. This translates into CASSGEGLRTDTQYF.

This chain uses TRBV2 with TRBJ2-1; 11 bases map to TRBD2. Looked up from germline, CDR1 is SNHLY and CDR2 is FYNNEI. The CDR3 has 14 residues. The V gene end was trimmed by 7 bases and the J gene end by 7 bases; junction bases not matched to a gene: 6. CDR3 in amino acids: CASTRSGRVNEQFF. The CDR3, as DNA: TGTGCCAGCACTCGTAGCGGGAGGGTTAATGAGCAGTTCTTC.

This clone was observed once. The chain couples TRBV3-1 (or the pseudogene TRBV3-2) to TRBJ2-5; weak D call: TRBD1 (7 bases). The germline CDR1 and CDR2 sequences are LGHDT and YNNKEL (reference sequence). This CDR3 contains 16 residues. V lost 4 bases to trimming and J lost 5 bases, with 20 bases between them. CDR3 protein: CASSRQRVAGGETQYF. The DNA of the CDR3 is TGTGCCAGCAGCCGCCAACGGGTGGCAGGGGGGGAGACCCAGTACTTC.

In this sample, this clone turned up once. The rearrangement joins TRBV27 to TRBJ2-3; 9 bases map to TRBD2. Germline V gene lookup returns CDR1 MNHEY and CDR2 SMNVEV (reference sequence). J was trimmed by 2 bases and V by 6 bases; bases with no gene match: 6. CDR3 length: 15 residues. The CDR3 bases are TGTGCCAGCAGACCCTTAGCGGGAGACACAGATACGCAGTATTTT. This translates into CASRPLAGDTDTQYF.

The V and J genes are TRBV3-1 (or the pseudogene TRBV3-2) and TRBJ2-5, with TRBD2 matching 12 bases. CDR1 and CDR2 (germline): LGHDT, YNNKEL (reference sequence). J lost 2 bases, V lost 0 bases, and 7 bases had no gene match. The CDR3 length is 18 residues. CDR3 loop: CASSQDIWLAGGQETQYF. Here the CDR3 DNA reads TGTGCCAGCAGCCAAGATATTTGGCTAGCGGGAGGGCAAGAGACCCAGTACTTC.

The chain is built from TRBV13 and TRBJ2-5; 7 bases fit TRBD2. Per germline, CDR1 PRHDT and CDR2 FYEKMQ (reference sequence). This CDR3 region has 15 residues. V trimming: 4 bases; J trimming: 2 bases; junction bases outside the gene matches: 7. The DNA for the CDR3 is TGTGCCAGCAGCTACTGGGGGGGACGTCAAGAGACCCAGTACTTC. It yields the protein CASSYWGGRQETQYF.

This chain uses TRBV7-6 with TRBJ1-3, with D possibly TRBD1 on 5 matching bases. CDR3 length equals 16 residues. Looked up from germline, CDR1 is SGHVS and CDR2 is FNYEAQ. Between the trimmed V and J ends, which lost 2 bases and 0 bases, there was a span of 11 bases. The DNA of the CDR3 is TGTGCCAGCAGCTTAATGGGGGGGTTCTCTGGAAACACCATATATTTT. Translating gives CASSLMGGFSGNTIYF.